The clone carrying this T cell receptor (beta chain) was observed a few times. Source study methods: Estimated nucleated cell counts came from reference gene primer amplification. Produced via immunoSEQ multiplex PCR; TCRdb's table is partial and in-frame only. The V and J calls and clone size come from that table; D and trimming were worked out from the DNA. The repertoire holds 65,000 to 95,000 clones, roughly 89% seen once, with 8% to 9.5% in the top ten. V lost 4 bases, J lost 3 bases, and 15 bases lay in between. Per germline, CDR1 LNHDA and CDR2 SQIVND (reference sequence). This CDR3 has 15 amino acids. These data are taken from a study of blood T cell repertoires in COVID-19. Study-wide context: The United States, Italy and Spain provided the acute and convalescent COVID-19 samples.

The chain recombines TRBV19 with TRBJ1-2, with D possibly TRBD1 on 6 matching bases. Material for sequencing was peripheral blood. This clonotype originated in a man aged 25 to 40 with acute or convalescent COVID-19. The CDR3 sequence is CASSTPDRNYYGYTF. Written as DNA, the CDR3 is TGTGCCAGTAGTACCCCGGACAGAAATTACTATGGCTACACCTTC.